This TCR beta chain was captured by sequencing in a study of blood T cells in healthy people across ages. The CDR3 contains 12 residues. Per the germline V gene, CDR1 is DFQATT and CDR2 is SNEGSKA (reference sequence). The V end lost 8 bases, the J end lost 4 bases, and 15 bases lay between the germline ends. For the second PCR, which ran for about 6 to 11 cycles, a sample-barcoded 5' primer and a J-beta primer mix were used. TCRdb called the 5' RACE reads again in MiXCR, with one record for every CDR3 protein. The sample contains fewer than 2,000,000 distinct CDR3 sequences, about 39% of which appear only once. The sample holds a few counts of this clonotype.

The sample taken for sequencing was blood. This receptor was taken from a human donor in good health. This rearrangement joins TRBV20-1 to TRBJ2-7; D gene ambiguous. The CDR3 DNA reads TGCAGTCCCTCGAAGGACGCTTACGAGCAGTACTTC. Its protein is CSPSKDAYEQYF.